These T cell receptor beta chains were read from a single sample in a study of cytomegalovirus exposure and HLA in healthy donors. Only in-frame clones appear in the TCRdb table, and some are missing; sequencing was by immunoSEQ multiplex PCR. The sample has some 140,000 clones; 79% are singletons. Sequencing used PBMCs. Every receptor here comes from a male donor in good health and CMV-seronegative. Both conserved end residues are part of each CDR3. A D gene is named only where the DNA matches it firmly. Some rows mark clone size as missing; the rest say once, few, many or name a class of expanded clone.

D	V	J	length	size	CDR3	DNA
TRBD1	TRBV2	TRBJ2-7	14	.	CASSRRDRGYEQYF	TGTGCCAGCAGCCGCCGGGACAGGGGGTACGAGCAGTACTTC
.	TRBV5-4	TRBJ1-6	16	.	CASRAWEVGGNSPLHF	TGTGCCAGCCGAGCTTGGGAGGTTGGGGGAAATTCACCCCTCCACTTT
.	TRBV5-1	TRBJ1-2	15	.	CASSISGLPNYGYTF	TGCGCCAGCAGCATCTCAGGGCTACCTAACTATGGCTACACCTTC
.	TRBV19	TRBJ2-6	16	.	CASSIVWASGANVLTF	TGTGCCAGTAGTATAGTTTGGGCCTCTGGGGCCAACGTCCTGACTTTC
.	TRBV18	TRBJ2-5	14	.	CASSPLGSGETQYF	TGTGCCAGCTCACCACTGGGGAGCGGAGAGACCCAGTACTTC
TRBD1	TRBV29-1	TRBJ2-7	15	.	CSVEGDRVNQYEQYF	TGCAGCGTTGAAGGGGACAGGGTAAATCAGTACGAGCAGTACTTC
.	TRBV7-9	TRBJ2-3	15	.	CASSLVGAGTDTQYF	TGTGCCAGCAGCTTGGTAGGGGCTGGGACAGATACGCAGTATTTT
.	TRBV6-6	TRBJ1-2	14	once	CASRTAGREDGYTF	TGTGCCAGCAGGACGGCAGGTCGGGAGGATGGCTACACCTTC
TRBD1	TRBV4-2	TRBJ1-2	15	.	CASSQPQGSDYGYTF	TGTGCCAGCAGCCAACCACAGGGGTCGGACTATGGCTACACCTTC
.	TRBV6-6	TRBJ2-5	16	.	CASSYSKGVEEETQYF	TGTGCCAGCAGTTACTCGAAGGGGGTCGAAGAAGAGACCCAGTACTTC
TRBD2	TRBV7-8	TRBJ2-5	15	.	CASSLGRGGMETQYF	TGTGCCAGCAGCTTAGGGCGGGGGGGCATGGAGACCCAGTACTTC
.	TRBV5-4	TRBJ2-2	15	.	CASSPRMTGAGELFF	TGTGCCAGCAGCCCCCGTATGACAGGCGCCGGGGAGCTGTTTTTT
TRBD1	TRBV4-3	TRBJ1-2	14	few	CASSQRQGNYGYTF	TGCGCCAGCAGCCAAAGACAGGGGAACTATGGCTACACCTTC
TRBD1	TRBV2	TRBJ1-5	14	.	CASEGQVSNQPQHF	TGTGCCAGCGAGGGACAGGTTAGCAATCAGCCCCAGCATTTT
TRBD2	TRBV7-9	TRBJ2-1	15	.	CASSSGGSHGNEQFF	TGTGCCAGCAGCTCCGGGGGGTCCCACGGGAATGAGCAGTTCTTC
.	TRBV7-9	TRBJ2-5	16	.	CASSLSQDYRWGSQYF	TGTGCCAGCAGCTTATCTCAGGACTACCGGTGGGGGTCCCAGTACTTC
TRBD2	TRBV10-3	TRBJ2-1	15	.	CAVDSSGGAYNEQFF	TGTGCCGTAGATTCTAGCGGGGGGGCTTACAATGAGCAGTTCTTC
.	TRBV9	TRBJ2-3	16	.	CASSVRAGRGADTQYF	TGTGCCAGCAGCGTAAGGGCGGGACGAGGGGCAGATACGCAGTATTTT
TRBD1	TRBV9	TRBJ2-1	16	.	CASSVEEGAIYNEQFF	TGTGCCAGCAGCGTAGAAGAGGGGGCCATCTACAATGAGCAGTTCTTC
TRBD1	TRBV5-4	TRBJ1-2	16	.	CASSLQGGGPNYGYTF	TGTGCCAGCAGCTTGCAAGGAGGGGGCCCGAACTATGGCTACACCTTC
TRBD2	TRBV29-1	TRBJ2-1	16	.	CSVERWGGTTYNEQFF	TGCAGCGTTGAAAGGTGGGGAGGGACTACCTACAATGAGCAGTTCTTC
.	TRBV14	TRBJ2-7	14	.	CASSPLTLDYEQYF	TGTGCCAGCAGCCCACTGACGCTAGACTACGAGCAGTACTTC